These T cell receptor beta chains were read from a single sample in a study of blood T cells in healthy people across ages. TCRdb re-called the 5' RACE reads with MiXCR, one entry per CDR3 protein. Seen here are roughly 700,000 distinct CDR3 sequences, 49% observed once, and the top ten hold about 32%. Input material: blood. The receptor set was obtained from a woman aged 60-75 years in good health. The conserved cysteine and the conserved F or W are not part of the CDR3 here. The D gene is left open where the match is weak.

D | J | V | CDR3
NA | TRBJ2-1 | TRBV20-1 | SARGGRGDEQF
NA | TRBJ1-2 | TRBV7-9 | ASSVPQNYGYT
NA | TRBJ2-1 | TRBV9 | ASSPIERAYNEQF
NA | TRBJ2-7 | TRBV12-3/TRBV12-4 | ASSLSSETYEQY
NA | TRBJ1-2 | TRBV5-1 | ASKGAGPNYGYT
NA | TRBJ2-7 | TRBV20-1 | SFIAESSYEQY
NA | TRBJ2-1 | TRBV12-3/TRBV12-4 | ASSLAQTGHEQF
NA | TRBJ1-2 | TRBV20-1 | SATRDLNYGYT
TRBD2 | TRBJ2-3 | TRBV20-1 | TEALAGVDTQY
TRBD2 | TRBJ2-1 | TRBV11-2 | ASSRLAGAYNEQF
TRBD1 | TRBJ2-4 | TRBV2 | ASSQLGTGGLINIQY
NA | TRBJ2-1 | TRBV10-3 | AIRRGSSYNEQF
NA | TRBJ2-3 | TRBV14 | ASSQDRAGTQY
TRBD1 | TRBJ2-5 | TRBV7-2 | ASSSGTGIGETQY
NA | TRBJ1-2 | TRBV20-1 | SARTRYGYT
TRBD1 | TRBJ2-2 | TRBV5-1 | ASSFPQGVNTGELF
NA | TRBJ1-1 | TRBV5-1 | ASSRAGLMNTEAF
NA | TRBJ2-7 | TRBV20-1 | SARSEGPSSYEQY
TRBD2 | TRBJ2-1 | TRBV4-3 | ASSQDLRENFEQF
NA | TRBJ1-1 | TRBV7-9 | ASSLLRSTEAF